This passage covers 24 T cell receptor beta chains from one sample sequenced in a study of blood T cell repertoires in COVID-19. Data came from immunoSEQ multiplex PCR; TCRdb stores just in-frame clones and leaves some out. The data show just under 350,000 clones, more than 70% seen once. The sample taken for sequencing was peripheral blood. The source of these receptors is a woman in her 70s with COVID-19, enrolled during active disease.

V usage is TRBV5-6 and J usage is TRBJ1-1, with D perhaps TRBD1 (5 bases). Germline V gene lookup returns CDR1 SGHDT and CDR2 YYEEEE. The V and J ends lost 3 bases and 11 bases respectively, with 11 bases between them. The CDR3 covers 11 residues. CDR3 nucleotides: TGTGCCAGCAGCTCTGGGACTGGGGCTTTCTTT. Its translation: CASSSGTGAFF.

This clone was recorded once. The CDR3 here is CASSQGAVSNQPQHF. The CDR3 nucleotides are TGTGCCAGCAGCCAGGGGGCCGTTAGCAATCAGCCCCAGCATTTT. The chain employs TRBV6-2 or TRBV6-3 and TRBJ1-5, with 8 bases matching TRBD1. The junction had 4 bases not matched to a gene; V was cut back by 6 bases and J by 0 bases. Looked up from germline, CDR1 is MNHEY and CDR2 is SVGEGT. The CDR3 contains 15 residues.

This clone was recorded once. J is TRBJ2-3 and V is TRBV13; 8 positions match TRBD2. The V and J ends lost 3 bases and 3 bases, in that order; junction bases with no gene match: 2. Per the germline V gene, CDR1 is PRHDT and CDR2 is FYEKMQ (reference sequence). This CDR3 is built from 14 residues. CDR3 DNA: TGTGCCAGCAGCTTGGGCGGGGGGACAGATACGCAGTATTTT. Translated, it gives CASSLGGGTDTQYF.

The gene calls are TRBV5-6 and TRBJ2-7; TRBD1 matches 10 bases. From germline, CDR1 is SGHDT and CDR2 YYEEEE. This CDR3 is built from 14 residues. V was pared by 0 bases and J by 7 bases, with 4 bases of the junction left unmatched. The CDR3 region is CASSLVDRGHEQYF. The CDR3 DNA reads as TGTGCCAGCAGCTTGGTCGACAGGGGGCATGAGCAGTACTTC.

The CDR3 loop reads CASSTSYSNQPQHF. CDR3 bases: TGCGCCAGCAGTACGAGTTATAGCAATCAGCCCCAGCATTTT. The V gene is TRBV10-2, the J gene TRBJ1-5; D call uncertain. The germline V and J ends were trimmed by 5 bases and 0 bases, with 8 bases remaining between them. The CDR3 has 14 residues. Germline V gene sequence: CDR1 WSHSY, CDR2 SAAADI.

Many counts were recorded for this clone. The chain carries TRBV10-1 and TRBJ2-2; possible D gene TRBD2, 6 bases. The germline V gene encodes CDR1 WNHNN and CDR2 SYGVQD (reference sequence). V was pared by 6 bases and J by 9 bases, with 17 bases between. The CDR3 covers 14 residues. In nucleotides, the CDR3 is TGCGCCAGCAGCTCCGGGACTGTGGAGCGGGAGCTGTTTTTT. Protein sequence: CASSSGTVERELFF.

The CDR3 coding sequence is TGTGCCAGCAGCTTCGGGGGACGGCGTAATGAAAAACTGTTTTTT. Protein sequence: CASSFGGRRNEKLFF. The rearrangement links TRBV7-2 to TRBJ1-4; D might be TRBD1 (5 bases). The CDR3 sequence is 15 residues long. Germline CDR1 and CDR2: SGHTA and FQGNSA. The V end was cut by 3 bases, the J end by 4 bases, with 12 bases between.

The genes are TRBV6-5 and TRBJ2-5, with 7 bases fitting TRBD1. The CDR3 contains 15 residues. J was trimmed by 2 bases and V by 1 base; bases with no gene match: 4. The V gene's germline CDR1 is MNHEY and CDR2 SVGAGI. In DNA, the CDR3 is TGTGCCAGCAGTTACTGGGACAGCTTTCAAGAGACCCAGTACTTC. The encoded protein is CASSYWDSFQETQYF.

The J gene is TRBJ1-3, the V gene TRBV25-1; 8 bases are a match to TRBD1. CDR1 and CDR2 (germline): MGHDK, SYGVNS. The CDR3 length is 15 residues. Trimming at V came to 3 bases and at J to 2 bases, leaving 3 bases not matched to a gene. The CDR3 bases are TGTGCCAGCAGTGACCCCAGGGGGCCTGGAAACACCATATATTTT. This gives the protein CASSDPRGPGNTIYF.

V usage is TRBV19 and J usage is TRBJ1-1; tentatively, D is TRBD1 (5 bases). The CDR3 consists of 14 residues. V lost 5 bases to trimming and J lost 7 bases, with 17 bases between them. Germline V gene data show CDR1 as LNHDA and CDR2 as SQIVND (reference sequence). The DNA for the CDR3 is TGTGCCAGTAGTTCCAGCGACAGATTACATGAAGCTTTCTTT. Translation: CASSSSDRLHEAFF.

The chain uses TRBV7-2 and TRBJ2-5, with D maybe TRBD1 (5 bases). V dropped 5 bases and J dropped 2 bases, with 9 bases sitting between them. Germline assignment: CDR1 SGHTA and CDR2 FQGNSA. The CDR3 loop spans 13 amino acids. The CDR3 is CASSQGQQETQYF. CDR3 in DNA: TGTGCCAGCAGCCAGGGCCAGCAAGAGACCCAGTACTTC.

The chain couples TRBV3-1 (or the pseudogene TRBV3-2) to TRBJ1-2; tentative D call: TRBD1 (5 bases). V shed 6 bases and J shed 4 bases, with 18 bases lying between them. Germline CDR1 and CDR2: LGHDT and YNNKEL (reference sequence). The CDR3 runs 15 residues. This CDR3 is CASSPRRAGTYGYTF. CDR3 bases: TGTGCCAGCAGTCCTCGCCGGGCGGGGACCTATGGCTACACCTTC.

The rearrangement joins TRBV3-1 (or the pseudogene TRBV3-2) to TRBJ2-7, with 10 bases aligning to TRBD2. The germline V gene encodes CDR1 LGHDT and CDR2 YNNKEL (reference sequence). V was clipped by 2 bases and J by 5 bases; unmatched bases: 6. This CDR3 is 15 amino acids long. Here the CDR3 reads CASSQSKRGGHEQYF. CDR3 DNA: TGTGCCAGCAGCCAAAGTAAGCGGGGGGGCCACGAGCAGTACTTC.

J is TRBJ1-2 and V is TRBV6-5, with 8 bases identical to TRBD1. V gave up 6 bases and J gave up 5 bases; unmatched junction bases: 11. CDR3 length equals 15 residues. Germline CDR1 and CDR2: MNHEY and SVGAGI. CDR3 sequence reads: CASSETGALGYGYTF. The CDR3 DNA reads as TGTGCCAGCAGCGAGACAGGGGCCCTTGGATATGGCTACACCTTC.

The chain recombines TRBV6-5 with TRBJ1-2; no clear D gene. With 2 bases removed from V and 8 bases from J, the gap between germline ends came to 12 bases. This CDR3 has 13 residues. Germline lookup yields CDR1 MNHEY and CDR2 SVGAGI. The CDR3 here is CASSYPLGEGYTF. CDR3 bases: TGTGCCAGCAGTTACCCTCTAGGAGAGGGCTACACCTTC.

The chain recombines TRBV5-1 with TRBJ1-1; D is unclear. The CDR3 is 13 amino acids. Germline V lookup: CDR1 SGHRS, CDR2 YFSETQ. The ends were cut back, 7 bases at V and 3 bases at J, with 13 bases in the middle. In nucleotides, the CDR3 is TGCGCCAGCTCTCGCGGTTACGACACTGAAGCTTTCTTT. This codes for CASSRGYDTEAFF.

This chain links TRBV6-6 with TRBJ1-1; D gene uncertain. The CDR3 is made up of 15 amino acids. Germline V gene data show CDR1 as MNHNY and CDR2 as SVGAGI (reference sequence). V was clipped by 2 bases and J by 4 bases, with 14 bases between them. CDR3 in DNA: TGTGCCAGCAGTTACACCGAGGGTCTGGGCACTGAAGCTTTCTTT. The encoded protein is CASSYTEGLGTEAFF.

The CDR3 loop is CASNRDGRGPYEQYF. The CDR3 bases are TGTGCCAGCAACCGCGACGGCCGAGGTCCCTACGAGCAGTACTTC. This chain joins TRBV7-2 and TRBJ2-7; D ambiguous. V was trimmed by 7 bases and J by 2 bases, leaving 18 bases between them. This CDR3 region has 15 residues. CDR1 is SGHTA and CDR2 is FQGNSA in the germline V gene.

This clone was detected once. DNA of the CDR3: TGTGCCAGCAGTTACCGTCGTGGGGAGAATCAGCCCCAGCATTTT. It is translated as CASSYRRGENQPQHF. This chain connects TRBV6-5 to TRBJ1-5; D remains ambiguous. The ends were cut back, 2 bases at V and 4 bases at J, with 12 bases in the middle. Germline V lookup: CDR1 MNHEY, CDR2 SVGAGI. The CDR3 totals 15 residues.

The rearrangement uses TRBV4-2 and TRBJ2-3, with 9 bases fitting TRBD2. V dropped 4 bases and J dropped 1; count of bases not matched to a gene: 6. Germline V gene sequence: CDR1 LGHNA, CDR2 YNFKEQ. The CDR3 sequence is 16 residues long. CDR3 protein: CASSRSPSGGTDTQYF. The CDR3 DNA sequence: TGTGCCAGCAGCCGCTCCCCTAGCGGGGGCACAGATACGCAGTATTTT.

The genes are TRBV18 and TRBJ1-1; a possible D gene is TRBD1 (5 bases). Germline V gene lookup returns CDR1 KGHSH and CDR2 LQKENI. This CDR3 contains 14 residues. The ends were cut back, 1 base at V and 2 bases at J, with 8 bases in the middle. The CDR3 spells CASSPLGANTEAFF. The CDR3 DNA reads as TGTGCCAGCTCACCACTAGGGGCTAACACTGAAGCTTTCTTT.

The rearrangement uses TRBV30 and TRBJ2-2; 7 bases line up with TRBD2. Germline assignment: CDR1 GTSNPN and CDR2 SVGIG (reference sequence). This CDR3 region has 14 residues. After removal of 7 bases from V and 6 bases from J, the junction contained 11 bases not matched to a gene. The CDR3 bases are TGTGCCTCGGAGGAGGGAGGGGTCTCCGGGGAGCTGTTTTTT. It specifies CASEEGGVSGELFF.

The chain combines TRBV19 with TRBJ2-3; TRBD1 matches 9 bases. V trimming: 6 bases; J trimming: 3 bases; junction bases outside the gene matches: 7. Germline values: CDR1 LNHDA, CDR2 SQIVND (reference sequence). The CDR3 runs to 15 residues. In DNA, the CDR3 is TGTGCCAGTAGGTCCGCGGGACAGGGAACAGATACGCAGTATTTT. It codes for CASRSAGQGTDTQYF. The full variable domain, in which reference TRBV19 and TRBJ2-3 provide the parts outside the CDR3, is DGGITQSPKYLFRKEGQNVTLSCEQNLNHDAMYWYRQDPGQGLRLIYYSQIVNDFQKGDIAEGYSVSREKKESFPLTVTSAQKNPTAFYLCASRSAGQGTDTQYFGPGTRLTVL.

CDR3 loop: CSVEGQGLVGGELFF. CDR3 in DNA: TGCAGCGTTGAGGGGCAGGGGTTAGTGGGCGGGGAGCTGTTTTTT. This chain connects TRBV29-1 to TRBJ2-2; a possible D gene is TRBD1 (6 bases). V shed 3 bases and J shed 7 bases, with 18 bases lying between them. This CDR3 comprises 15 residues. Germline assignment: CDR1 SQVTM and CDR2 ANQGSEA.